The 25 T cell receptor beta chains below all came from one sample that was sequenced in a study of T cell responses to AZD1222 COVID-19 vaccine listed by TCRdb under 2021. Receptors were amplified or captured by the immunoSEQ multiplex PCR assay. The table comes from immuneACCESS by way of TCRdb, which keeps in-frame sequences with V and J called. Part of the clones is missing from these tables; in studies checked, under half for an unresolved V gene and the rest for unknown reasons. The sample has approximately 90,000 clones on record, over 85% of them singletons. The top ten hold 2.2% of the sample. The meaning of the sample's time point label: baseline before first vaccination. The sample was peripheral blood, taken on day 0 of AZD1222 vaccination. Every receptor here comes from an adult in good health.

The CDR3 spells CASSGQGFLDGYTF. Here the CDR3 DNA reads TGTGCCAGCAGTGGACAGGGTTTTTTGGATGGCTACACCTTC. The chain joins TRBV25-1 to TRBJ1-2; 7 bases fit TRBD1. CDR1 and CDR2 (germline): MGHDK, SYGVNS. The trim removed 4 bases at V and 6 bases at J, leaving 8 bases unmatched. The CDR3 has 14 amino acids.

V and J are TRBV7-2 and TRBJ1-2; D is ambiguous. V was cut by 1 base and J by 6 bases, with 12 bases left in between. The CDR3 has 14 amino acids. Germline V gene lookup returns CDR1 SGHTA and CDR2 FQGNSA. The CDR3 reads CASSLGQAQNGYTF. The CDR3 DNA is TGTGCCAGCAGCTTAGGGCAGGCTCAAAATGGCTACACCTTC.

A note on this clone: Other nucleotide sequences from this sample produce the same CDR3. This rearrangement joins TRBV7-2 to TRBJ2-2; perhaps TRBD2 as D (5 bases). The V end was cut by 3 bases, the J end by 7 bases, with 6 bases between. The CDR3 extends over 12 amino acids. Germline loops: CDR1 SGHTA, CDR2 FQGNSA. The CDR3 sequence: CASSLEVGELFF. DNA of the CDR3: TGTGCCAGCAGCTTGGAGGTCGGGGAGCTGTTTTTT.

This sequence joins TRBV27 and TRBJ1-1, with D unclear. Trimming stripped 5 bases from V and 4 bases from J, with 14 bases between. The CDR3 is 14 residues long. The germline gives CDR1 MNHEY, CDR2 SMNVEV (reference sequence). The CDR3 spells CASSRIDMVTEAFF. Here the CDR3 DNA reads TGTGCCAGCAGTAGGATAGACATGGTCACTGAAGCTTTCTTT.

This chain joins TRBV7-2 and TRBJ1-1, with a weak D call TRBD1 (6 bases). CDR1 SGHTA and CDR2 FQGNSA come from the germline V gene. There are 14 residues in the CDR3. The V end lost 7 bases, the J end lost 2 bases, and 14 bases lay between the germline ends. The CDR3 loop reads CASTPWTVNTEAFF. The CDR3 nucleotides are TGTGCCAGCACCCCTTGGACAGTCAACACTGAAGCTTTCTTT.

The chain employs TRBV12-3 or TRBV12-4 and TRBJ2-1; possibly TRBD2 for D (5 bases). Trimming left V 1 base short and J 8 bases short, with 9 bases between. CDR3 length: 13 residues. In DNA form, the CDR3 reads TGTGCCAGCAGTTTAGGGACTTCCCATGAGCAGTTCTTC. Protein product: CASSLGTSHEQFF.

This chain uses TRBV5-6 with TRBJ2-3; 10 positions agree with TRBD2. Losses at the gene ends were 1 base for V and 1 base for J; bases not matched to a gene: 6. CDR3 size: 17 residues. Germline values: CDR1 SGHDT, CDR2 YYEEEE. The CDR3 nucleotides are TGTGCCAGCAGCTTGAGCGGGGGGGCCCGAGGCACAGATACGCAGTATTTT. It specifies CASSLSGGARGTDTQYF.

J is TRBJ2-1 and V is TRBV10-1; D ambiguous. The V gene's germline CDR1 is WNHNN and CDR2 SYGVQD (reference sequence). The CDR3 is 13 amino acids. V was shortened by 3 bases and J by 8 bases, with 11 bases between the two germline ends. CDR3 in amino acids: CASSESLVDEQFF. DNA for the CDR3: TGCGCCAGCAGTGAAAGTTTAGTGGATGAGCAGTTCTTC.

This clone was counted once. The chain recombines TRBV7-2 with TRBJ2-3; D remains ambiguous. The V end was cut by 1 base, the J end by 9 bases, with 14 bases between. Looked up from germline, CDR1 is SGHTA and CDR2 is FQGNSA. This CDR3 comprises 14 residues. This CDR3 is CASSLEPAKETQYF. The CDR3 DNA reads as TGTGCCAGCAGCTTAGAACCGGCTAAGGAGACGCAGTATTTT.

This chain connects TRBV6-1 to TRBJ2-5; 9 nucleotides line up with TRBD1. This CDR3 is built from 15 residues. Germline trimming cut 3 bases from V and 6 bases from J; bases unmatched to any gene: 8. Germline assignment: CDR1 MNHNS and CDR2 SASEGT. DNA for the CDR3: TGTGCCAGCAGTGATCCCGGGACAGGGAAAAAGACCCAGTACTTC. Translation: CASSDPGTGKKTQYF.

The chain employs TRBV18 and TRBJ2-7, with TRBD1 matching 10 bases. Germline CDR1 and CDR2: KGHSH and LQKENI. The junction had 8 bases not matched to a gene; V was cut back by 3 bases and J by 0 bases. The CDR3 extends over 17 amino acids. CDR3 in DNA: TGTGCCAGCTCACCGGGACAGGGGCAACCTAGCTCCTACGAGCAGTACTTC. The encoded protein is CASSPGQGQPSSYEQYF.

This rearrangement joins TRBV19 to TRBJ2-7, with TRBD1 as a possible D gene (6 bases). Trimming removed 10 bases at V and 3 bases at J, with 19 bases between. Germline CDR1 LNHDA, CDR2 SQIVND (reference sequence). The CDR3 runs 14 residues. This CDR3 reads CATGRTDAYYEQYF. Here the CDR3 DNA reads TGTGCCACCGGACGGACAGATGCCTACTACGAGCAGTACTTC.

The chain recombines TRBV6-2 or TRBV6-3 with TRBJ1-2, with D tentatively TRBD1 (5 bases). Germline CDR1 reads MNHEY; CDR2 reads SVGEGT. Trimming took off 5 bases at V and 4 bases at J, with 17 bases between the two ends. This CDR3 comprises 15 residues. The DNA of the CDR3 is TGTGCCAGCAGTACTACAGGAAGGTGGCCCTATGGCTACACCTTC. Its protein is CASSTTGRWPYGYTF.

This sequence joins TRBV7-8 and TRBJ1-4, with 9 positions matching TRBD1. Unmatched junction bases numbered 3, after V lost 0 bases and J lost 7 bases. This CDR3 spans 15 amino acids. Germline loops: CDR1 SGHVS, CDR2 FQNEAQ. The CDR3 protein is CASSLAGTGSEKLFF. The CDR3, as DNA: TGTGCCAGCAGCTTAGCGGGGACAGGGTCTGAAAAACTGTTTTTT.

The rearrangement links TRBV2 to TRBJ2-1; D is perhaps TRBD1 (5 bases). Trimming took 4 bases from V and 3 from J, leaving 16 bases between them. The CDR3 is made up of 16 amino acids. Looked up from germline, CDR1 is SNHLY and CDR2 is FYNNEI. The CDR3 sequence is CASSGARGRLYNEQFF. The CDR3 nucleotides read TGTGCCAGCAGTGGGGCAAGGGGTCGACTCTACAATGAGCAGTTCTTC.

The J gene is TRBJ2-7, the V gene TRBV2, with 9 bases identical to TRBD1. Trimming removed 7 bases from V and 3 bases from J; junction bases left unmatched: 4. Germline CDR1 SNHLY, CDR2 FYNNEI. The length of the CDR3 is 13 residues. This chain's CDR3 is CASKRTGVYEQYF. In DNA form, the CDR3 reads TGTGCCAGCAAGAGGACAGGGGTCTACGAGCAGTACTTC.

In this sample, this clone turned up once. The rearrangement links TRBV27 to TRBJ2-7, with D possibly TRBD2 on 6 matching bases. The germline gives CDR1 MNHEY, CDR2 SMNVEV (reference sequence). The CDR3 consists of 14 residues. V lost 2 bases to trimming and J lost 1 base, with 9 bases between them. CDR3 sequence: CASSLREDSYEQYF. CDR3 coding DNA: TGTGCCAGCAGTTTAAGGGAGGATTCCTACGAGCAGTACTTC.

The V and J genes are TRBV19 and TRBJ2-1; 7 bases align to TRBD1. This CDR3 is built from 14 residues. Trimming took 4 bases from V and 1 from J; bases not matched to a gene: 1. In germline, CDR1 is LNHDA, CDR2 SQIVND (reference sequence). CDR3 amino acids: CASSRQGSYNEQFF. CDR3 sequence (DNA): TGTGCCAGTAGTAGACAGGGATCCTACAATGAGCAGTTCTTC.

The CDR3 here is CASSPSGDSSPLHF. The CDR3 coding sequence is TGTGCCAGCTCACCATCGGGGGATTCTTCACCCCTCCACTTT. The chain uses TRBV18 and TRBJ1-6; TRBD1 is a possible D gene (5 bases). This CDR3 region has 14 residues. The V end was cut by 2 bases, the J end by 9 bases, with 11 bases between. CDR1 and CDR2 (germline): KGHSH, LQKENI.

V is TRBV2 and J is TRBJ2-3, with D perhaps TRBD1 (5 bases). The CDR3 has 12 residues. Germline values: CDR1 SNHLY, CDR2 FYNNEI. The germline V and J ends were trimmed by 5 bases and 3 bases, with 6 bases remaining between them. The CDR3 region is CASSRTTDTQYF. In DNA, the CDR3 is TGTGCCAGCAGTCGGACAACAGATACGCAGTATTTT.

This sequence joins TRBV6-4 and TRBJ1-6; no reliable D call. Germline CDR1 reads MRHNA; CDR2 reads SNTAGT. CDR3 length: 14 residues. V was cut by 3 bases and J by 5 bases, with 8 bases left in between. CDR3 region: CASSEFQNNSPLHF. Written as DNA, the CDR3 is TGTGCCAGCAGTGAGTTCCAGAATAATTCACCCCTCCACTTT.

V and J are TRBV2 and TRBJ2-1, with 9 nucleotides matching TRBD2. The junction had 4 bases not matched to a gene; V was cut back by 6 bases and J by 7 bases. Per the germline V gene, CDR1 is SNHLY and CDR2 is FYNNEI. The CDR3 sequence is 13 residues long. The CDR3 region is CASRRGGRNEQFF. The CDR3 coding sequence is TGTGCCAGCAGGCGGGGGGGACGGAATGAGCAGTTCTTC.

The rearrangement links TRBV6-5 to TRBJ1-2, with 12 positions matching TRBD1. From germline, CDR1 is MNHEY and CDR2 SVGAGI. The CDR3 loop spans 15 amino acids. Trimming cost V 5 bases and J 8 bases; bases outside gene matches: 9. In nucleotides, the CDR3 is TGTGCCAGCAGTCTCCCGGGACAGGGGGCGCAGGGCTACACCTTC. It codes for CASSLPGQGAQGYTF.

Written as DNA, the CDR3 is TGTGCCTGGAGTGAAAAGAACAGGGTTGGGGGAGTGGGGGGCTACACCTTC. Encoded protein: CAWSEKNRVGGVGGYTF. This chain links TRBV30 with TRBJ1-2; D is perhaps TRBD1 (6 bases). Per germline, CDR1 GTSNPN and CDR2 SVGIG (reference sequence). The V end lost 1 base, the J end lost 8 bases, and 26 bases lay between the germline ends. The CDR3 consists of 17 residues.

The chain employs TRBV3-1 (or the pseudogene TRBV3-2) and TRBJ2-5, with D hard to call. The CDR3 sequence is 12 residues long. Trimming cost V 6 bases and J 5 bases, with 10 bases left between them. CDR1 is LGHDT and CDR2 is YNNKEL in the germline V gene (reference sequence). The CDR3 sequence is CASSPRPETQYF. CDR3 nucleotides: TGTGCCAGCAGTCCACGTCCGGAGACCCAGTACTTC.